Below, one T cell receptor (beta chain) is given with its context. Its antigen is not known. The assay was immunoSEQ multiplex PCR, and TCRdb's table has in-frame clones only and misses some. The sample has approximately 300,000 clones; 86% are singletons. V was pared by 5 bases and J by 7 bases, with 9 bases between. This CDR3 has 11 amino acids. Germline V lookup: CDR1 LNHDA, CDR2 SQIVND (reference sequence). The data belong to a study of Ad26.COV2.S vaccination and SARS-CoV-2 variants. Study-level findings and limits: Participants given vaccine showed non-spike TCR breadth similar to that of placebo recipients.

The treatment was: around 19 received Ad26.COV2.S at low or high dose, single or two shots; roughly five received placebo; per-sample allocation not given. It was on day 63 after the first vaccine or placebo injection that samples were taken. Within Boston, the person who donated was an adult of 18-55 years. Sample: peripheral blood, taken in a trial of Ad26.COV2.S vaccine versus placebo. The TCR was taken from a person between 18 and 60 years old who received the Ad26.COV2.S COVID-19 vaccine or a placebo. This sequence joins TRBV19 and TRBJ2-7, with a possible D match to TRBD2 (5 bases). CDR3 in DNA: TGTGCCAGTAGTTCAGCGGTTGAGCAGTACTTC. Its translation is CASSSAVEQYF. The whole variable domain, remainder taken from reference TRBV19 and TRBJ2-7, is DGGITQSPKYLFRKEGQNVTLSCEQNLNHDAMYWYRQDPGQGLRLIYYSQIVNDFQKGDIAEGYSVSREKKESFPLTVTSAQKNPTAFYLCASSSAVEQYFGPGTRLTVT.